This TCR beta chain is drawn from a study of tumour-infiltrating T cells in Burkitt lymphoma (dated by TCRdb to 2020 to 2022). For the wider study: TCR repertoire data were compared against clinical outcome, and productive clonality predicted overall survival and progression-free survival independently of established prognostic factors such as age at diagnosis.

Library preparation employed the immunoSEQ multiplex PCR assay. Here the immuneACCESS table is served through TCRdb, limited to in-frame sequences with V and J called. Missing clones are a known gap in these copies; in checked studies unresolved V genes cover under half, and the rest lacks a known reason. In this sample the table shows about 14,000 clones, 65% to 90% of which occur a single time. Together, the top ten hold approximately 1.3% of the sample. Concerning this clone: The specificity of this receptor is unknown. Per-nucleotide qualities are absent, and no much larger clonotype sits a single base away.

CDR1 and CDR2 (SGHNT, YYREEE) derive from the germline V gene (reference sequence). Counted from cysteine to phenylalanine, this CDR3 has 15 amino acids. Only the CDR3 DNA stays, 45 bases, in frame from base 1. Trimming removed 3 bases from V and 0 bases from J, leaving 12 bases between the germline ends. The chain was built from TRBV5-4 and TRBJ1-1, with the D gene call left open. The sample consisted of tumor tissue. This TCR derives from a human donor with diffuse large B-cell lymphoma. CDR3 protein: CASSSDGSMNTEAFF. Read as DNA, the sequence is TGTGCCAGCAGCTCCGACGGTTCCATGAACACTGAAGCTTTCTTT.